The 29 T cell receptor beta chains in this list originate from one sample, sequenced in a study of identical twins. Each CDR3 protein is one row after TCRdb ran MiXCR on the 5' RACE reads. This table holds 350,000 to 400,000 distinct CDR3 sequences, around 9.7% found once. Sequencing was performed on naive T cells sorted from blood. All receptors derive from a woman between 50 and 59 years old in good health.

This clonotype was seen repeatedly, ten times or more. The chain couples TRBV12-3 or TRBV12-4 to TRBJ2-1; D gene ambiguous. The CDR3 length is 12 residues. V was clipped by 6 bases and J by 0 bases, with 3 bases between them. The CDR3 is CASRVSYNEQFF. In nucleotides, the CDR3 is TGTGCCAGCAGAGTCTCCTACAATGAGCAGTTCTTC.

The chain uses TRBV20-1 and TRBJ2-3; 10 bases align to TRBD2. The CDR3 spans 15 residues. CDR1 is DFQATT and CDR2 is SNEGSKA in the germline V gene (reference sequence). V trimming: 3 bases; J trimming: 2 bases; junction bases outside the gene matches: 5. CDR3 nucleotides: TGCAGTGCTAGCCCCCTAGCGGGAGTCACAGATACGCAGTATTTT. Translated, it gives CSASPLAGVTDTQYF.

This clonotype was observed a few times. This chain uses TRBV12-3 or TRBV12-4 with TRBJ2-1; no clear D. The CDR3 is 17 amino acids. Trimming took 6 bases from V and 0 from J, leaving 18 bases between them. The CDR3 DNA follows: TGTGCCAGCAGGAAACTCGAATGGCGGACCTCCTACAATGAGCAGTTCTTC. Translating it yields CASRKLEWRTSYNEQFF.

The chain combines TRBV12-3 or TRBV12-4 with TRBJ2-3, with a weak D call TRBD2 (5 bases). This CDR3 region has 15 residues. Trimming pared 1 base from V and 2 bases from J, leaving 10 bases between. CDR3 amino acids: CASSLGTGLTDTQYF. In DNA form, the CDR3 reads TGTGCCAGCAGTTTAGGGACTGGACTCACAGATACGCAGTATTTT.

Many counts were recorded for this clonotype. The rearrangement joins TRBV11-2 to TRBJ1-2; no firm D call. The CDR3 has 12 residues. In germline, CDR1 is SGHAT, CDR2 FQNNGV. The germline V and J ends were trimmed by 8 bases and 4 bases, with 11 bases remaining between them. The CDR3 loop reads CASAPVGYGYTF. For the CDR3, the DNA is TGTGCCAGCGCCCCGGTCGGCTATGGCTACACCTTC. The whole variable domain, filled in from reference TRBV11-2 and TRBJ1-2, reads EAGVAQSPRYKIIEKRQSVAFWCNPISGHATLYWYQQILGQGPKLLIQFQNNGVVDDSQLPKDRFSAERLKGVDSTLKIQPAKLEDSAVYLCASAPVGYGYTFGSGTRLTVV.

This clonotype was counted at least ten times. V and J are TRBV30 and TRBJ1-2; 7 bases line up with TRBD1. Germline V CDR1 and CDR2: GTSNPN, SVGIG (reference sequence). V was pared by 5 bases and J by 4 bases, with 4 bases of the junction left unmatched. CDR3 length: 12 residues. The CDR3 sequence is CAWAQGTYGYTF. DNA for the CDR3: TGTGCCTGGGCACAGGGGACCTATGGCTACACCTTC.

This clonotype was counted many times. The V gene is TRBV7-6, the J gene TRBJ1-1, with D hard to call. Germline V gene sequence: CDR1 SGHVS, CDR2 FNYEAQ. This CDR3 contains 16 residues. The V gene lost 1 base and the J gene lost 0 bases, with 12 bases spanning the gap. The CDR3 is CASSLDAGRMNTEAFF. The CDR3 DNA follows: TGTGCCAGCAGCTTAGATGCGGGCAGAATGAACACTGAAGCTTTCTTT.

The rearrangement joins TRBV28 to TRBJ2-1, with TRBD2 matching 8 bases. CDR1 and CDR2 (germline): MDHEN, SYDVKM. With V trimmed by 6 bases and J by 2 bases, 12 bases remained unmatched. CDR3 length: 17 residues. The CDR3: CASRVSGILSAYNEQFF. DNA of the CDR3: TGTGCCAGCAGGGTTAGCGGGATTCTCTCGGCCTACAATGAGCAGTTCTTC.

This clonotype was observed many times. The V gene is TRBV6-5, the J gene TRBJ2-4; TRBD2 matches 7 bases. The CDR3 sequence is 15 residues long. The germline CDR1 and CDR2 sequences are MNHEY and SVGAGI. J gave up 1 base and V 6 bases, and 6 bases lay outside the gene matches. This CDR3 reads CASSPPGGAKNIQYF. As DNA, the CDR3 is TGTGCCAGCAGCCCCCCCGGGGGGGCCAAAAACATTCAGTACTTC.

This clonotype was seen many times. V usage is TRBV20-1 and J usage is TRBJ2-2; TRBD1 is a possible D gene (6 bases). The CDR3 consists of 14 residues. The germline V gene has CDR1 DFQATT and CDR2 SNEGSKA (reference sequence). V dropped 6 bases and J dropped 0 bases, with 11 bases sitting between them. The CDR3 DNA is TGCAGTGCCGGGCAGGGGACGAACACCGGGGAGCTGTTTTTT. Its translation: CSAGQGTNTGELFF.

In this sample, this clonotype turned up a few times. The chain recombines TRBV28 with TRBJ2-7; 7 bases match TRBD1. The CDR3 consists of 14 residues. Germline V gene data show CDR1 as MDHEN and CDR2 as SYDVKM. V was pared by 4 bases and J by 5 bases, with 8 bases of the junction left unmatched. CDR3 bases: TGTGCCAGCAGTTCGTACCGACAGGGAAACGAGCAGTACGTC. Its protein product is CASSSYRQGNEQYV.

The sample holds many counts of this clonotype. J is TRBJ1-1 and V is TRBV7-2; D not certain. Germline V gene sequence: CDR1 SGHTA, CDR2 FQGNSA. V lost 4 bases, J lost 5 bases, and 14 bases lay in between. There are 14 residues in the CDR3. Here the CDR3 reads CASSSPGRGTEAFF. In nucleotides, the CDR3 is TGTGCCAGCAGCTCGCCAGGTAGAGGGACTGAAGCTTTCTTT.

A few counts support this clonotype. This chain links TRBV6-5 with TRBJ2-5, with D possibly being TRBD1 or TRBD2 (5 bases each). Germline CDR1 MNHEY, CDR2 SVGAGI. Trimming removed 6 bases from V and 3 bases from J, with 11 bases in between. This CDR3 contains 13 residues. CDR3 sequence reads: CASSPGPKETQYF. DNA for the CDR3: TGTGCCAGCAGCCCGGGACCGAAAGAGACCCAGTACTTC.

This clonotype was recorded at least ten times. The V gene is TRBV12-3 or TRBV12-4, the J gene TRBJ2-1, with D tentatively TRBD2 (7 bases). The CDR3 extends over 15 amino acids. Between the trimmed V and J ends, which lost 4 bases and 6 bases, there was a span of 16 bases. CDR3 nucleotides: TGTGCCAGCAGTTCTTGGGGGAGGGGGGTCAATGAGCAGTTCTTC. Its translation: CASSSWGRGVNEQFF.

The chain has TRBV19 and TRBJ2-7; D is perhaps TRBD1 or TRBD2 (5 bases each). The V gene lost 0 bases and the J gene lost 5 bases, with 17 bases spanning the gap. The CDR3 has 16 residues. The germline CDR1 and CDR2 sequences are LNHDA and SQIVND (reference sequence). For the CDR3, the DNA is TGTGCCAGTAGTATAGATCCTTGGCCTAGAGGGGACGAGCAGTACGTC. Translating it yields CASSIDPWPRGDEQYV.

This clonotype was seen ten or more times. The gene calls are TRBV14 and TRBJ1-2; D uncertain. The V gene's germline CDR1 is SGHDN and CDR2 FVKESK. The CDR3 extends over 17 amino acids. Trimming removed 1 base from V and 2 bases from J, with 17 bases in between. For the CDR3, the DNA is TGTGCCAGCAGCCAAGGTTTCTCGGCCAGTGTGAACTATGGCTACACCTTC. Its protein is CASSQGFSASVNYGYTF.

The rearrangement joins TRBV6-1 to TRBJ2-1; D ambiguous. Trimming removed 1 base from V and 0 bases from J, with 7 bases in between. Germline CDR1 MNHNS, CDR2 SASEGT. The CDR3 runs 15 residues. CDR3: CASSEGGSSYNEQFF. In DNA form, the CDR3 reads TGTGCCAGCAGTGAAGGCGGCAGCTCCTACAATGAGCAGTTCTTC.

This chain uses TRBV20-1 with TRBJ2-3; D perhaps matches TRBD2 (5 bases). Germline CDR1 and CDR2: DFQATT and SNEGSKA (reference sequence). V lost 5 bases, J lost 7 bases, and 19 bases lay in between. The CDR3 extends over 14 amino acids. CDR3 bases: TGCAGTGCTTTGAGAGGGCTTAGCGTTAATACGCAGTATTTT. The encoded protein is CSALRGLSVNTQYF.

This clonotype was counted between two and nine times. The chain uses TRBV24-1 and TRBJ2-5; D is perhaps TRBD1 (6 bases). The CDR3 spans 13 residues. Trimming took 3 bases from V and 6 from J, leaving 10 bases between them. Germline-derived CDR1 and CDR2 are KGHDR and SFDVKD. In DNA form, the CDR3 reads TGTGCCACCAGTGATCAGGGGAGTAAGACCCAGTACTTC. It is translated as CATSDQGSKTQYF.

This clonotype has ten or more counts. V usage is TRBV7-9 and J usage is TRBJ1-3, with D possibly matching TRBD1 (6 bases). This CDR3 comprises 13 residues. Germline assignment: CDR1 SEHNR and CDR2 FQNEAQ (reference sequence). V lost 5 bases and J 11 bases, leaving 16 bases between the germline ends. The CDR3 bases are TGTGCCAGCAGCCTTGGACAGCTTAACGCCATATATTTT. Translation: CASSLGQLNAIYF.

At least ten counts were recorded for this clonotype. The V call is TRBV5-6, the J call TRBJ1-2; 7 nucleotides line up with TRBD1. V was pared by 4 bases and J by 4 bases, with 10 bases of the junction left unmatched. Looked up from germline, CDR1 is SGHDT and CDR2 is YYEEEE. The CDR3 has 15 amino acids. The CDR3: CASSTGQNGVYGYTF. The DNA for the CDR3 is TGTGCCAGCAGCACGGGACAGAACGGCGTCTATGGCTACACCTTC. Combining the CDR3 with reference TRBV5-6 and TRBJ1-2 gives the whole variable domain DAGVTQSPTHLIKTRGQQVTLRCSPKSGHDTVSWYQQALGQGPQFIFQYYEEEERQRGNFPDRFSGHQFPNYSSELNVNALLLGDSALYLCASSTGQNGVYGYTFGSGTRLTVV.

The rearrangement links TRBV12-3 or TRBV12-4 to TRBJ2-2, with D possibly being TRBD1 (6 bases). This CDR3 comprises 18 residues. V lost 5 bases, J lost 1 base, and 20 bases lay in between. The DNA of the CDR3 is TGTGCCAGCAGTGGGTGGGACACCACTAATTTGAACACCGGGGAGCTGTTTTTT. Translated: CASSGWDTTNLNTGELFF.

The chain is built from TRBV5-1 and TRBJ2-1; D may be TRBD1 or TRBD2 (6 bases each). This CDR3 is 15 amino acids long. V was shortened by 2 bases and J by 6 bases, with 15 bases between the two germline ends. Germline lookup yields CDR1 SGHRS and CDR2 YFSETQ. The CDR3, as DNA: TGCGCCAGCAGCTTAGGAGGGGGTAGGCTCAATGAGCAGTTCTTC. Its translation: CASSLGGGRLNEQFF. The full variable domain, completed using reference TRBV5-1 and TRBJ2-1, is KAGVTQTPRYLIKTRGQQVTLSCSPISGHRSVSWYQQTPGQGLQFLFEYFSETQRNKGNFPGRFSGRQFSNSRSEMNVSTLELGDSALYLCASSLGGGRLNEQFFGPGTRLTVL.

In this sample, this clonotype turned up a few times. The J gene is TRBJ1-1, the V gene TRBV6-2 or TRBV6-3, with 8 positions matching TRBD1. The V gene's germline CDR1 is MNHEY and CDR2 SVGEGT. V lost 6 bases to trimming and J lost 4 bases; unmatched junction nucleotides: 7. The CDR3 runs 14 residues. CDR3 residues: CASRGQGGSTEAFF. The CDR3, as DNA: TGTGCCAGCAGAGGACAGGGAGGGAGCACTGAAGCTTTCTTT.

This clonotype was observed at least ten times. This sequence joins TRBV30 and TRBJ2-1; a weak D match, TRBD1 (6 bases). V was clipped by 2 bases and J by 1 base, with 6 bases between them. The germline V gene encodes CDR1 GTSNPN and CDR2 SVGIG (reference sequence). The length of the CDR3 is 13 residues. This CDR3 reads CAWSQGSYNEQFF. The CDR3 coding sequence is TGTGCCTGGAGTCAGGGGTCCTACAATGAGCAGTTCTTC.

The chain carries TRBV25-1 and TRBJ2-7; 11 nucleotides line up with TRBD2. V shed 2 bases, J shed 5 bases, and the junction held 5 bases outside the gene matches. This CDR3 has 15 amino acids. In germline, CDR1 is MGHDK, CDR2 SYGVNS. DNA of the CDR3: TGTGCCAGCAGTGAAATAGCGGGAGGGCCCCACGAGCAGTACTTC. Its protein is CASSEIAGGPHEQYF.

This clonotype was counted only a few times. The CDR3 nucleotides are TGTGCCAGCAGTGAAGTGGGAGCGCAGTATTTT. As protein: CASSEVGAQYF. This chain uses TRBV25-1 with TRBJ2-3; tentatively, D is TRBD2 (5 bases). The germline V and J ends were trimmed by 2 bases and 10 bases, with 7 bases remaining between them. The CDR3 is 11 amino acids. CDR1 MGHDK and CDR2 SYGVNS come from the germline V gene.

DNA for the CDR3: TGCGCCAGCAGCTTGGCCGCTAACGGGGAGCTGTTTTTT. Its protein is CASSLAANGELFF. The chain links TRBV5-1 to TRBJ2-2; D uncertain. The germline gives CDR1 SGHRS, CDR2 YFSETQ. Trimming shortened V by 0 bases and J by 7 bases, and 7 bases separated the two germline ends. CDR3 length: 13 residues.

This clonotype has more than one count but fewer than ten. The chain couples TRBV12-3 or TRBV12-4 to TRBJ2-5; D is undetermined. The length of the CDR3 is 12 residues. V was trimmed by 7 bases and J by 3 bases, leaving 9 bases between them. Written as DNA, the CDR3 is TGTGCCAGCAAAGGGCCAGAAGAGACCCAGTACTTC. It is translated as CASKGPEETQYF.